This entry lists 28 T cell receptor beta chains sequenced from one sample in a study of shared clonotypes between healthy human individuals. CD45RO-negative, CCR7-positively selected cells formed the naive CD8 fraction, excluding terminally differentiated effector memory CD45RA+ cells. Sequencing used immunoSEQ multiplex PCR; TCRdb keeps in-frame clones, though not all of them. The sample records about 700,000 clones, around 90% being singletons. The sequenced sample was naive CD8+ T cells sorted from blood. Receptors were obtained from a man aged 25 to 40 in good health.

The V gene is TRBV7-8, the J gene TRBJ2-2, with a tentative D call TRBD1 (6 bases). Germline V gene data show CDR1 as SGHVS and CDR2 as FQNEAQ. The length of the CDR3 is 17 residues. The germline V and J ends were trimmed by 5 bases and 0 bases, with 16 bases remaining between them. CDR3: CASSTTRTDPNTGELFF. CDR3 bases: TGTGCCAGCAGCACCACTCGGACAGACCCGAACACCGGGGAGCTGTTTTTT.

The chain carries TRBV9 and TRBJ2-1; 14 bases are shared with TRBD2. Germline V CDR1 and CDR2: SGDLS, YYNGEE. With V trimmed by 0 bases and J by 6 bases, 2 bases remained unmatched. The CDR3 has 16 residues. The CDR3 spells CASSVGTSGRLNEQFF. CDR3 DNA sequence: TGTGCCAGCAGCGTAGGGACTAGCGGGAGGCTCAATGAGCAGTTCTTC.

Remarks on this clone: No DNA is shown, since the ends of the CDR3 on it are uncertain; the CDR3 is the one TCRdb lists. The chain carries TRBV2 and TRBJ1-4; TRBD1 was called by the table and not checked on the DNA. With termini counted, the CDR3 has 14 amino acids. The germline V gene has CDR1 SNHLY and CDR2 FYNNEI. Here the CDR3 reads CASILGQGGEKLFF.

The chain is built from TRBV4-3 and TRBJ2-2; 8 nucleotides align to TRBD1. The ends lost 4 bases at V and 2 bases at J; junction bases unmatched: 6. CDR1 is LGHNA, CDR2 YSLEER, per germline. The length of the CDR3 is 16 residues. CDR3 region: CASSRLGQDNTGELFF. In DNA form, the CDR3 reads TGCGCCAGCAGCCGCCTGGGACAGGATAACACCGGGGAGCTGTTTTTT.

The rearrangement links TRBV7-9 to TRBJ2-7; a weak D match, TRBD1 (6 bases). Trimming stripped 5 bases from V and 3 bases from J, with 20 bases between. Germline V CDR1 and CDR2: SEHNR, FQNEAQ (reference sequence). This CDR3 has 16 residues. The CDR3: CASSHSGYRVHYEQYF. The CDR3 region has the DNA TGTGCCAGCAGCCATAGTGGCTACAGGGTACACTACGAGCAGTACTTC.

This chain uses TRBV14 with TRBJ2-1; no clear D. The germline V gene has CDR1 SGHDN and CDR2 FVKESK. Trimming took off 1 base at V and 5 bases at J, with 6 bases between the two ends. The CDR3 runs 13 residues. Written as DNA, the CDR3 is TGTGCCAGCAGCCAAGTTGGCCACAATGAGCAGTTCTTC. Amino acids: CASSQVGHNEQFF.

The V and J genes are TRBV15 and TRBJ2-5; 12 nucleotides agree with TRBD2. CDR1 and CDR2 (germline): LNHNV, YYDKDF (reference sequence). J was trimmed by 3 bases and V by 2 bases; bases with no gene match: 7. This CDR3 region has 17 residues. The CDR3 reads CATSRLPGLAGEETQYF. CDR3 DNA: TGTGCCACCAGCAGACTCCCGGGACTAGCGGGTGAAGAGACCCAGTACTTC.

This clone showed up just once. This CDR3 reads CASSLPGQGERAQFF. The CDR3 DNA sequence: TGTGCCAGCAGCCTTCCGGGACAGGGGGAAAGGGCGCAGTTCTTC. This chain uses TRBV27 with TRBJ2-1, with TRBD1 matching 11 bases. The V gene end was trimmed by 6 bases and the J gene end by 12 bases; junction bases not matched to a gene: 13. The CDR3 is 15 amino acids. Germline values: CDR1 MNHEY, CDR2 SMNVEV (reference sequence).

The chain joins TRBV4-3 to TRBJ2-3, with 11 bases aligning to TRBD2. Losses at the gene ends were 7 bases for V and 2 bases for J; bases not matched to a gene: 5. The CDR3 has 15 residues. Germline V gene data show CDR1 as LGHNA and CDR2 as YSLEER. The CDR3 DNA follows: TGCGCCAGCACCATGACTAGCGGGGCCACAGATACGCAGTATTTT. Translation: CASTMTSGATDTQYF.

This clone was detected only once. The chain recombines TRBV7-9 with TRBJ2-7; D gene ambiguous. This CDR3 is built from 12 residues. Germline values: CDR1 SEHNR, CDR2 FQNEAQ (reference sequence). V lost 4 bases and J lost 6, with 10 bases in between. The CDR3 loop reads CASSSTLGEQYF. CDR3 DNA sequence: TGTGCCAGCAGCTCCACCTTGGGCGAGCAGTACTTC.

This chain links TRBV30 with TRBJ2-5; the D gene is possibly TRBD2 (5 bases). This CDR3 comprises 15 residues. V shed 4 bases and J shed 0 bases, with 15 bases lying between them. Germline V gene data show CDR1 as GTSNPN and CDR2 as SVGIG (reference sequence). The CDR3 bases are TGTGCCTGGAATCCCGGAGGAATAAACCAAGAGACCCAGTACTTC. Its protein is CAWNPGGINQETQYF.

The V and J genes are TRBV28 and TRBJ2-1; maybe TRBD2 (5 bases). Deletions cut 2 bases from V and 3 bases from J, with 14 bases between. CDR1 and CDR2 (germline): MDHEN, SYDVKM. This CDR3 has 16 amino acids. The CDR3 reads CASSLNGMGVYNEQFF. The CDR3 coding sequence is TGTGCCAGCAGTTTAAACGGGATGGGAGTCTACAATGAGCAGTTCTTC. The full variable domain, completed using reference TRBV28 and TRBJ2-1, is DVKVTQSSRYLVKRTGEKVFLECVQDMDHENMFWYRQDPGLGLRLIYFSYDVKMKEKGDIPEGYSVSREKKERFSLILESASTNQTSMYLCASSLNGMGVYNEQFFGPGTRLTVL.

This chain uses TRBV29-1 with TRBJ2-1; tentatively, D is TRBD2 (5 bases). From germline, CDR1 is SQVTM and CDR2 ANQGSEA. This CDR3 contains 16 residues. Trimming pared 3 bases from V and 2 bases from J, leaving 17 bases between. CDR3 region: CSVEGWRALTYNEQFF. In nucleotides, the CDR3 is TGCAGCGTTGAGGGTTGGCGGGCACTAACCTACAATGAGCAGTTCTTC.

The CDR3 here is CASSYYQNQPQHF. In DNA, the CDR3 is TGTGCCAGCAGTTACTATCAAAATCAGCCCCAGCATTTT. The V call is TRBV6-5, the J call TRBJ1-5, with D uncertain. V lost 1 base to trimming and J lost 4 bases, with 5 bases between them. The CDR3 covers 13 residues. Germline V gene data show CDR1 as MNHEY and CDR2 as SVGAGI.

This CDR3 is CASSWGLAGVTEQFF. The CDR3 coding sequence is TGTGCCAGCAGCTGGGGACTAGCGGGAGTTACTGAGCAGTTCTTC. This rearrangement joins TRBV5-8 to TRBJ2-1, with 14 bases identical to TRBD2. The junction had 5 bases not matched to a gene; V was cut back by 3 bases and J by 9 bases. The germline V gene has CDR1 SGHTS and CDR2 YDEGEE. This CDR3 is 15 amino acids long.

J is TRBJ2-3 and V is TRBV5-1; D is undetermined. Trimming removed 0 bases at V and 5 bases at J, with 10 bases between. The germline V gene has CDR1 SGHRS and CDR2 YFSETQ. The CDR3 covers 14 residues. The CDR3 sequence: CASSLEYVQDTQYF. CDR3 coding DNA: TGCGCCAGCAGCTTGGAATACGTCCAAGATACGCAGTATTTT. Full variable domain (outside the CDR3, taken from reference TRBV5-1 and TRBJ2-3): KAGVTQTPRYLIKTRGQQVTLSCSPISGHRSVSWYQQTPGQGLQFLFEYFSETQRNKGNFPGRFSGRQFSNSRSEMNVSTLELGDSALYLCASSLEYVQDTQYFGPGTRLTVL.

The genes are TRBV7-9 and TRBJ2-5; 9 nucleotides match TRBD2. Germline trimming cut 1 base from V and 5 bases from J; bases unmatched to any gene: 17. The V gene's germline CDR1 is SEHNR and CDR2 FQNEAQ (reference sequence). The CDR3 spans 19 residues. CDR3 DNA sequence: TGTGCCAGCAGCTTAGGTGATGGGGGTAGCGGGAGATCATGGGAGACCCAGTACTTC. Protein: CASSLGDGGSGRSWETQYF.

V gene TRBV4-1 combines with J gene TRBJ2-7, with D perhaps given as TRBD1 or TRBD2 (5 bases each). The CDR3 spans 14 residues. Trimming pared 0 bases from V and 6 bases from J, leaving 12 bases between. CDR1 is MGHRA and CDR2 is YSYEKL in the germline V gene. The CDR3 DNA follows: TGCGCCAGCAGCCAAGATTGGGACCTCGGCGAGCAGTACTTC. It is translated as CASSQDWDLGEQYF.

The rearrangement uses TRBV5-1 and TRBJ2-2; D gene ambiguous. Germline CDR1 SGHRS, CDR2 YFSETQ. V gave up 7 bases and J gave up 1 base, with 11 bases separating them. The CDR3 runs to 14 residues. CDR3 loop: CASERLENTGELFF. In DNA, the CDR3 is TGCGCCAGCGAGAGGTTGGAGAACACCGGGGAGCTGTTTTTT.

The V gene is TRBV9, the J gene TRBJ2-1; 7 nucleotides match TRBD1. The germline CDR1 and CDR2 sequences are SGDLS and YYNGEE. The V gene end was trimmed by 3 bases and the J gene end by 2 bases; junction bases not matched to a gene: 5. The CDR3 spans 15 residues. The CDR3, as DNA: TGTGCCAGCAGCGCCCGGGACAGACCCTACAATGAGCAGTTCTTC. Its translation is CASSARDRPYNEQFF.

V and J are TRBV2 and TRBJ1-2; D gene uncertain. V was shortened by 10 bases and J by 5 bases, with 17 bases between the two germline ends. CDR1 SNHLY and CDR2 FYNNEI come from the germline V gene. This CDR3 has 13 residues. CDR3 coding DNA: TGTGCCATCCTCACCGGGCAAGGATATGGCTACACCTTC. It yields the protein CAILTGQGYGYTF.

The chain has TRBV19 and TRBJ2-2; D possibly corresponds to TRBD2 (6 bases). Looked up from germline, CDR1 is LNHDA and CDR2 is SQIVND (reference sequence). The CDR3 is made up of 15 amino acids. Trimming took 6 bases from V and 4 from J, leaving 15 bases between them. CDR3 DNA: TGTGCCAGTAGGGGTGGAGGGGATGTCACCGGGGAGCTGTTTTTT. It codes for CASRGGGDVTGELFF.

The genes are TRBV11-1 and TRBJ2-1; 9 nucleotides match TRBD2. Germline V CDR1 and CDR2: SGHAT, FQDESV (reference sequence). V was clipped by 5 bases and J by 3 bases; unmatched bases: 14. The CDR3 has 18 amino acids. DNA of the CDR3: TGTGCCAGCAGCCAAGACGCGGGGTTAGCGGGAGACTACAATGAGCAGTTCTTC. Amino acid sequence: CASSQDAGLAGDYNEQFF.

The CDR3 region has the DNA TGTGCCAGCAGCCCGGGCGGGGTCGCCACCTACAATGAGCAGTTCTTC. Its protein product is CASSPGGVATYNEQFF. The chain carries TRBV7-9 and TRBJ2-1; perhaps TRBD2 as D (6 bases). The germline V gene encodes CDR1 SEHNR and CDR2 FQNEAQ (reference sequence). The CDR3 is 16 amino acids. The V end lost 5 bases, the J end lost 2 bases, and 16 bases lay between the germline ends.

CDR3 sequence reads: CASSFAAAMNTEAFF. The CDR3 DNA is TGTGCCAGCAGCTTTGCCGCAGCCATGAACACTGAAGCTTTCTTT. The chain carries TRBV7-6 and TRBJ1-1; D not resolved. This CDR3 comprises 15 residues. With 3 bases removed from V and 0 bases from J, the gap between germline ends came to 11 bases. Germline V gene lookup returns CDR1 SGHVS and CDR2 FNYEAQ.

This chain uses TRBV27 with TRBJ2-5, with D possibly matching TRBD2 (5 bases). This CDR3 is 15 amino acids long. V was shortened by 8 bases and J by 4 bases, with 20 bases between the two germline ends. Germline loops: CDR1 MNHEY, CDR2 SMNVEV (reference sequence). The CDR3 is CASRPNLANGETQYF. Here the CDR3 DNA reads TGTGCCAGCCGGCCTAACTTAGCGAACGGAGAGACCCAGTACTTC.

This clone came up once. The chain carries TRBV6-1 and TRBJ2-1; 7 bases fit TRBD2. With 6 bases clipped from V and 8 bases from J, the junction kept 10 bases outside the gene matches. CDR3 length: 14 amino acids. The germline V gene has CDR1 MNHNS and CDR2 SASEGT. Here the CDR3 DNA reads TGTGCCAGCAGGGGATTGGGGGAGGGCCATGAGCAGTTCTTC. Its protein product is CASRGLGEGHEQFF.

The CDR3 sequence: CASSLPDNTEAFF. The CDR3 nucleotides are TGTGCCAGCAGCTTGCCGGATAATACAGAAGCTTTCTTT. V is TRBV5-4 and J is TRBJ1-1, with D hard to call. The CDR3 has 13 residues. From germline, CDR1 is SGHNT and CDR2 YYREEE (reference sequence). V lost 1 base and J lost 8, with 12 bases in between.